These 5 T cell receptor beta chains were all obtained from the same sample, sequenced in a study of T-cell memory formation after mild COVID-19. TCRdb recomputed calls from the 5' RACE reads with MiXCR, one row per CDR3 protein. This sample has 350,000 to 500,000 distinct CDR3 sequences, with more than 15% found just once. The sequenced sample was PBMCs or a T cell subset sorted from them (not recorded which). The receptor set was obtained from a man younger than 30 who had mild COVID-19 (a few samples of this study predate the infection). Cell type and time point are not known.

This clonotype was detected only a few times. J is TRBJ1-5 and V is TRBV6-2 or TRBV6-3, with D possibly being TRBD1 (5 bases). Trimming cost V 5 bases and J 1 base, with 24 bases left between them. In germline, CDR1 is MNHEY, CDR2 SVGEGT. The CDR3 extends over 19 amino acids. CDR3 protein: CASSTNYRDSRGSNQPQHF. The CDR3 DNA reads TGTGCCAGCAGTACAAACTACCGGGACTCACGGGGGAGCAATCAGCCCCAGCATTTT.

This clonotype was recorded at least ten times. V is TRBV5-1 and J is TRBJ2-1; 12 bases are shared with TRBD1. With 1 base clipped from V and 15 bases from J, the junction kept 8 bases outside the gene matches. The CDR3 is made up of 14 amino acids. CDR1 is SGHRS and CDR2 is YFSETQ in the germline V gene. The CDR3 nucleotides read TGCGCCAGCAGCTTGCCTACCGGGACAGGGGGCCTGTTCTTC. Protein product: CASSLPTGTGGLFF.

CDR3 protein: CASSPLPGGSTDTQYF. In DNA, the CDR3 is TGTGCCAGCAGCCCTTTACCGGGGGGGAGCACAGATACGCAGTATTTT. The chain carries TRBV7-3 and TRBJ2-3; 8 bases map to TRBD2. CDR1 is SGHTA, CDR2 FQGTGA, per germline. The CDR3 extends over 16 amino acids. V lost 5 bases, J lost 0 bases, and 7 bases stayed unmatched.

This chain uses TRBV4-3 with TRBJ1-6, with D possibly being TRBD1 (5 bases). Trimming left V 3 bases short and J 9 bases short, with 9 bases between. The CDR3 has 13 residues. Germline CDR1 LGHNA, CDR2 YSLEER. The CDR3 DNA sequence: TGCGCCAGCAGCCAGGCAGGGCGTTCACCCCTCCACTTT. Amino acids: CASSQAGRSPLHF.

This clonotype appeared a few times. CDR3 bases: TGTGCCAGCAGCTACCCTAAAGGGGGGAACACCGGGGAGCTGTTTTTT. This translates into CASSYPKGGNTGELFF. The chain couples TRBV7-9 to TRBJ2-2, with D possibly matching TRBD1 (6 bases). Per the germline V gene, CDR1 is SEHNR and CDR2 is FQNEAQ (reference sequence). V lost 4 bases and J 1 base, leaving 13 bases between the germline ends. The CDR3 loop spans 16 amino acids. Looking up the rest from reference TRBV7-9 and TRBJ2-2 gives the full variable domain: DTGVSQNPRHKITKRGQNVTFRCDPISEHNRLYWYRQTLGQGPEFLTYFQNEAQLEKSRLLSDRFSAERPKGSFSTLEIQRTEQGDSAMYLCASSYPKGGNTGELFFGEGSRLTVL.